This TCR beta chain was observed in a study of blood T cell repertoires in COVID-19. About the study: T cells, B-cell-depleted T cells, or PBMCs provided the cDNA or gDNA that served as material.

The V and J ends lost 9 bases and 2 bases respectively, with 16 bases between them. Germline V gene lookup returns CDR1 KGHDR and CDR2 SFDVKD. CDR3 length: 14 residues. Method: immunoSEQ multiplex PCR; TCRdb's copy keeps in-frame clones and lacks some. The data show some 41,000 clones, approximately 82% seen once. This sequence originates from a woman in her seventies with acute or convalescent COVID-19. The chain uses TRBV24-1 and TRBJ2-7, with D perhaps matching TRBD1 (6 bases). Sequences were obtained from peripheral blood. CDR3 DNA sequence: TGTGCCACCCGAAGTCCGGACAGTCCCTACGAGCAGTACTTC. It codes for CATRSPDSPYEQYF.